This T cell receptor (beta chain) derives from a study of cytomegalovirus exposure and HLA in healthy donors. Study-wide background: Samples from HLA-typed donors yielded about 85 million unique TCRs in an early data release. Points from the study as a whole: It was likely that a cluster of highly shared sequence variants was a sequencing artifact. Analyses of presence/absence relied on an assumption of roughly uniform sequencing depth across donors.

Germline lookup yields CDR1 MGHRA and CDR2 YSYEKL. V lost 3 bases to trimming and J lost 1 base; unmatched junction nucleotides: 6. This CDR3 comprises 18 residues. PCR primers comprised 60 Vbeta and 13 Jbeta primers. Only in-frame clones appear in the TCRdb table, and some are missing; sequencing was by immunoSEQ multiplex PCR. The repertoire includes about 110,000 clones, roughly 68% of them detected once, and 2% to 2.5% sits in the top ten. In this sample, this clone turned up a few times. What it recognizes is unknown. This chain joins TRBV4-1 and TRBJ2-3, with 14 bases lining up with TRBD2. The specimen was PBMCs. This clonotype originated in a woman under 40 in good health and CMV-seronegative. CDR3 region: CASSQRGLAGEGTDTQYF. CDR3 nucleotides: TGCGCCAGCAGCCAGAGGGGACTAGCGGGGGAGGGCACAGATACGCAGTATTTT.